A single sample is the source of the 8 T cell receptor beta chains below, sequenced in a study of response to subunit inactivated influenza vaccine. One entry per CDR3 protein, called by TCRdb with MiXCR from the RT-PCR reads. This repertoire shows 600,000 to 700,000 distinct CDR3 sequences, less than 15% found once; its top ten account for 7.5% to 8%. The sample in question was PBMCs from blood, obtained 14 to 15 days before vaccination. The receptors were sampled from a man aged 45-60 years who received an inactivated influenza vaccine.

This clonotype was recorded at least ten times. V and J are TRBV5-1 and TRBJ2-2; D might be TRBD1 (6 bases). Trimming removed 3 bases from V and 1 base from J, with 13 bases in between. This CDR3 contains 16 residues. Germline values: CDR1 SGHRS, CDR2 YFSETQ. CDR3 region: CASSSTGTLNTGELFF. The CDR3 bases are TGCGCCAGCAGCTCAACCGGGACATTGAACACCGGGGAGCTGTTTTTT.

This clonotype occurred many times. This chain connects TRBV10-3 to TRBJ1-3, with D perhaps matching TRBD1 (6 bases). Germline V gene lookup returns CDR1 ENHRY and CDR2 SYGVKD. V was clipped by 10 bases and J by 0 bases, with 28 bases between them. The CDR3 extends over 19 amino acids. CDR3 in amino acids: CATGDPTFAGAHSGNTIYF. The DNA for the CDR3 is TGTGCCACCGGAGATCCGACGTTCGCAGGGGCCCACTCTGGAAACACCATATATTTT.

This chain connects TRBV7-2 to TRBJ2-1; D is perhaps TRBD2 (6 bases). Deletions cut 8 bases from V and 2 bases from J, with 13 bases between. The CDR3 is made up of 14 amino acids. Germline V CDR1 and CDR2: SGHTA, FQGNSA. The CDR3 sequence: CASRDPGAYNEQFF. The CDR3 nucleotides are TGTGCCAGCCGAGATCCGGGGGCCTACAATGAGCAGTTCTTC.

CDR3 in DNA: TGTGCCAGCAGCCGGGACATACTCTACGAGCAGTACTTC. Amino acids: CASSRDILYEQYF. This chain joins TRBV7-3 and TRBJ2-7, with D possibly TRBD1 on 6 matching bases. Germline values: CDR1 SGHTA, CDR2 FQGTGA. The CDR3 extends over 13 amino acids. With 5 bases removed from V and 3 bases from J, the gap between germline ends came to 11 bases.

This clonotype appeared a few times. The rearrangement uses TRBV12-3 or TRBV12-4 and TRBJ2-6; D gene uncertain. This CDR3 spans 14 amino acids. V was pared by 7 bases and J by 0 bases, with 7 bases between. The CDR3 sequence: CASTRVSGANVLTF. The CDR3 DNA reads TGTGCCAGCACTAGGGTCTCTGGGGCCAACGTCCTGACTTTC.

The chain employs TRBV7-8 and TRBJ2-1; 7 nucleotides agree with TRBD2. With V trimmed by 0 bases and J by 9 bases, 11 bases remained unmatched. This CDR3 contains 16 residues. CDR1 and CDR2 from the germline V gene are SGHVS and FQNEAQ. The CDR3 here is CASSLASASSGIEQFF. The CDR3 DNA sequence: TGTGCCAGCAGCTTAGCTTCGGCGTCGAGCGGGATTGAGCAGTTCTTC.

This sequence joins TRBV28 and TRBJ2-7; TRBD1 matches at 9 bases. The CDR3 has 14 amino acids. The germline gives CDR1 MDHEN, CDR2 SYDVKM. V lost 11 bases to trimming and J lost 2 bases; unmatched junction nucleotides: 10. The CDR3 DNA sequence: TGTGCCCCTGGGGGGACAGGGCTAACCTACGAGCAGTACTTC. It encodes CAPGGTGLTYEQYF.

Only a few counts were recorded for this clonotype. The rearrangement joins TRBV12-3 or TRBV12-4 to TRBJ1-5, with D perhaps matching TRBD1 (6 bases). This CDR3 is 17 amino acids long. Trimming cost V 1 base and J 5 bases, with 18 bases left between them. CDR3 amino acids: CASSLEGRGGGDQPQHF. CDR3 DNA sequence: TGTGCCAGCAGTTTAGAGGGTAGGGGAGGGGGGGATCAGCCCCAGCATTTT.